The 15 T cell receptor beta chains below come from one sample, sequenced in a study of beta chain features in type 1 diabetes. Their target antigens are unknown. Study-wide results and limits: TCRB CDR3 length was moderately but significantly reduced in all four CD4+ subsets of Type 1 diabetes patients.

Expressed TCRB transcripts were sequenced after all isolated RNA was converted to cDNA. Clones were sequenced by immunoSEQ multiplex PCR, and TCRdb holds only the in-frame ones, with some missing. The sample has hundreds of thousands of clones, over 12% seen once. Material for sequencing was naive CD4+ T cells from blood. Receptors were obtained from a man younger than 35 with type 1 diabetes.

The CDR3 bases are TGTGCCTGGAGTGTAGCCCGGGGGCATCGCAACACTGAAGCTTTCTTT. It encodes CAWSVARGHRNTEAFF. The gene calls are TRBV30 and TRBJ1-1; D is perhaps TRBD1 (6 bases). The germline V and J ends were trimmed by 0 bases and 2 bases, with 16 bases remaining between them. CDR3 length: 16 residues. Per the germline V gene, CDR1 is GTSNPN and CDR2 is SVGIG (reference sequence).

CDR3 in DNA: TGCAGCGTTGACTATCAGGGACTCACAGATACGCAGTATTTT. Translating it yields CSVDYQGLTDTQYF. The chain links TRBV29-1 to TRBJ2-3; D is perhaps TRBD2 (6 bases). This CDR3 is 14 amino acids long. Trimming left V 3 bases short and J 2 bases short, with 12 bases between. Germline lookup yields CDR1 SQVTM and CDR2 ANQGSEA.

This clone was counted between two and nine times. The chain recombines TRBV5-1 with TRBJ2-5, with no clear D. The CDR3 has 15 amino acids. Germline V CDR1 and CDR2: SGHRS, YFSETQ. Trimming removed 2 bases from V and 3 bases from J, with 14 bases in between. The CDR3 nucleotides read TGCGCCAGCAGCTTCGGGCCCCAGGTCAAAGAGACCCAGTACTTC. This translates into CASSFGPQVKETQYF.

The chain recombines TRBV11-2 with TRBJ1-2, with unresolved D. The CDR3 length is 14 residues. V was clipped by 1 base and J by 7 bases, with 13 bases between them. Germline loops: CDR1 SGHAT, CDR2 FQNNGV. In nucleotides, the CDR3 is TGTGCCAGCAGCTTAGCTGCAGGCCGGATTGGCTACACCTTC. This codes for CASSLAAGRIGYTF.

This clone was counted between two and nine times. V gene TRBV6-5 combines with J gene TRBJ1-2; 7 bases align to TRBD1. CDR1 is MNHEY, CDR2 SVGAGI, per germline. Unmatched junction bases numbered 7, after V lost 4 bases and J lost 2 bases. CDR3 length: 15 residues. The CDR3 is CASSSSPQGNYGYTF. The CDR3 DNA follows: TGTGCCAGCAGTTCGTCCCCACAGGGGAACTATGGCTACACCTTC.

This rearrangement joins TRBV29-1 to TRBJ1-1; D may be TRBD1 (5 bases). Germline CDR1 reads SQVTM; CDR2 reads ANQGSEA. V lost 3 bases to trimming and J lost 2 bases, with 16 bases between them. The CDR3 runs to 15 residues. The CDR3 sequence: CSVEGLTVPNTEAFF. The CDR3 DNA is TGCAGCGTTGAGGGGCTGACAGTCCCTAACACTGAAGCTTTCTTT.

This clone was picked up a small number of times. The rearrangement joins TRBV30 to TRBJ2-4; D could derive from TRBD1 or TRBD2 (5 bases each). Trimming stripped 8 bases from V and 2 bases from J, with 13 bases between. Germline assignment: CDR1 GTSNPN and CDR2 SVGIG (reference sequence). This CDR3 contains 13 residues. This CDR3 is CAGDPGTKNIQYF. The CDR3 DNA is TGTGCCGGGGACCCGGGGACCAAAAACATTCAGTACTTC. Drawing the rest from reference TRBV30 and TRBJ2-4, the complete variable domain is SQTIHQWPATLVQPVGSPLSLECTVEGTSNPNLYWYRQAAGRGLQLLFYSVGIGQISSEVPQNLSASRPQDRQFILSSKKLLLSDSGFYLCAGDPGTKNIQYFGAGTRLSVL.

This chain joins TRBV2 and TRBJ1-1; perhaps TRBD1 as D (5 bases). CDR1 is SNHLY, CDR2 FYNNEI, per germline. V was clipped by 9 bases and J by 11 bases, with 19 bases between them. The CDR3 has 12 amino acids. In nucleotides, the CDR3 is TGTGCCAGTCAAGGTGAGGGGATGTCGGCTTTCTTT. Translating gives CASQGEGMSAFF.

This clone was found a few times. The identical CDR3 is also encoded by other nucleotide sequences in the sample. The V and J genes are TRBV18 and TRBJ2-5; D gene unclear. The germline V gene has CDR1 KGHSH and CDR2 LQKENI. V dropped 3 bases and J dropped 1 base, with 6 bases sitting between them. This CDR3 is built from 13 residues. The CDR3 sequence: CASSPDSQETQYF. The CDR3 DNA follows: TGTGCCAGCTCACCCGACTCCCAAGAGACCCAGTACTTC.

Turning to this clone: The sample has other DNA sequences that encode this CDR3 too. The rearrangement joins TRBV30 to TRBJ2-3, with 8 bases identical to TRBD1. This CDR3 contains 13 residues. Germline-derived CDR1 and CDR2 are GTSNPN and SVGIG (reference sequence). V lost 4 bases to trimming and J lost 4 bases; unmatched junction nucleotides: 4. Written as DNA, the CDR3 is TGTGCCTGGACCCGGACAGGGCCAGATACGCAGTATTTT. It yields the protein CAWTRTGPDTQYF.

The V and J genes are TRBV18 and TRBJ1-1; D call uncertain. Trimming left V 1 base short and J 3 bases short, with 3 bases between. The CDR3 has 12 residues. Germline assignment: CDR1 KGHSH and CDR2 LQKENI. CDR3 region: CASSPLHTEAFF. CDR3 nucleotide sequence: TGTGCCAGCTCACCACTGCACACTGAAGCTTTCTTT.

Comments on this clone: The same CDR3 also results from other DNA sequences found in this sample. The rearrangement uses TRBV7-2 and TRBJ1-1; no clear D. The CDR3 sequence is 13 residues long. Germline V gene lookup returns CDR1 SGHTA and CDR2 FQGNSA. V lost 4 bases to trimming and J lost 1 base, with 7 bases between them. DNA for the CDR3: TGTGCCAGCAGCTCCGACCGGAACACTGAAGCTTTCTTT. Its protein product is CASSSDRNTEAFF.

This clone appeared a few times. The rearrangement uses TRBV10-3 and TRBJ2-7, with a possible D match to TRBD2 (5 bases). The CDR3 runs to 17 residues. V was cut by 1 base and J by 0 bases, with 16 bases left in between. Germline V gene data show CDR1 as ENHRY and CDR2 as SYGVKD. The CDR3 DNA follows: TGTGCCATCAGTGAGTTTGTACCGACTACTCCCTCCTACGAGCAGTACTTC. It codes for CAISEFVPTTPSYEQYF.

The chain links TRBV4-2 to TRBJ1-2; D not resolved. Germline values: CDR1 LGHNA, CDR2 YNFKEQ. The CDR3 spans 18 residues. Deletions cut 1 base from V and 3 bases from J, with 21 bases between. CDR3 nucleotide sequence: TGTGCCAGCAGCCAAGGCACCGCAGTTGGCTACAGTCACTATGGCTACACCTTC. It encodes CASSQGTAVGYSHYGYTF.

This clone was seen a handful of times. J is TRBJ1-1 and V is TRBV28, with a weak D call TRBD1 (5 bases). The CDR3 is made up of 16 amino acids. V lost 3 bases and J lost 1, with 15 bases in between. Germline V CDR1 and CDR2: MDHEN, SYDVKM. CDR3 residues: CASSLILGVGNTEAFF. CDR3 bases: TGTGCCAGCAGTTTGATTTTGGGGGTAGGGAACACTGAAGCTTTCTTT. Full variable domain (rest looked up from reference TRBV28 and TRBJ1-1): DVKVTQSSRYLVKRTGEKVFLECVQDMDHENMFWYRQDPGLGLRLIYFSYDVKMKEKGDIPEGYSVSREKKERFSLILESASTNQTSMYLCASSLILGVGNTEAFFGQGTRLTVV.